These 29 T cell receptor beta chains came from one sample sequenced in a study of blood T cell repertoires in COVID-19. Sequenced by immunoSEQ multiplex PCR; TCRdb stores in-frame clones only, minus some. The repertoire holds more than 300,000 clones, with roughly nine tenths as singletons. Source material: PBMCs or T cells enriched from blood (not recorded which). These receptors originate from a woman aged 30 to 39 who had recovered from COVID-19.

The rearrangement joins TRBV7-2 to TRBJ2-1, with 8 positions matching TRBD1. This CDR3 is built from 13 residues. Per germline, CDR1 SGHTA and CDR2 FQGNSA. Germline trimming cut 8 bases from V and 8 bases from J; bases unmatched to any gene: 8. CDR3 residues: CASGTGPAYEQFF. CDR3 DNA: TGTGCCAGCGGGACAGGACCTGCGTATGAGCAGTTCTTC.

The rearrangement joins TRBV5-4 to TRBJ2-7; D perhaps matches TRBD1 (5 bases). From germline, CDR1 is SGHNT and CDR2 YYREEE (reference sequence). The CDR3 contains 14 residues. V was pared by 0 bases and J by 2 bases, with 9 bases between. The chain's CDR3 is CASSLDQGAYEQYF. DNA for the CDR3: TGTGCCAGCAGCTTGGACCAGGGTGCCTACGAGCAGTACTTC.

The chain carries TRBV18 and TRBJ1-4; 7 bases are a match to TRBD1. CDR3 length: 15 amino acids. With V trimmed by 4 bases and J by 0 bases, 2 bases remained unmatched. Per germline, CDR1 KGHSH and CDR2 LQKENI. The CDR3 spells CASSRGGATNEKLFF. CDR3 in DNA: TGTGCCAGCTCACGAGGGGGCGCAACTAATGAAAAACTGTTTTTT.

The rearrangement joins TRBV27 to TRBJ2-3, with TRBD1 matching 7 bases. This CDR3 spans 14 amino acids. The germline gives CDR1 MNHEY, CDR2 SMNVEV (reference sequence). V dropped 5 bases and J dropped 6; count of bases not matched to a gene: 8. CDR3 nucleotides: TGTGCCAGCAGTACCCTGACAGGGACGGATACGCAGTATTTT. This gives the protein CASSTLTGTDTQYF.

The CDR3 sequence: CASSPSRQSYEQYF. The CDR3 DNA follows: TGTGCCAGCAGCCCTTCGCGGCAGAGCTACGAGCAGTACTTC. The J gene is TRBJ2-7, the V gene TRBV7-6; the D is unclear. The CDR3 is 14 residues long. Germline values: CDR1 SGHVS, CDR2 FNYEAQ. Between the trimmed V and J ends, which lost 5 bases and 3 bases, there was a span of 14 bases.

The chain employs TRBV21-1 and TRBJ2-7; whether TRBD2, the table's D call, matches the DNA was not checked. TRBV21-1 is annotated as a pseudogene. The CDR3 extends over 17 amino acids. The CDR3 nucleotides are TGTGCCAGCAGCACCTGGGGTGAGCGGACTCAATACTACGAGCAGTACTTC. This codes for CASSTWGERTQYYEQYF.

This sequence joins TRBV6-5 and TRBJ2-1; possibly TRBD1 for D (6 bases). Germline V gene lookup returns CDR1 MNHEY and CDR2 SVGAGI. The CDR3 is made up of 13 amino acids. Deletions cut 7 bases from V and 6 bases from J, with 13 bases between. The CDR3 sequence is CASKGRGINEQFF. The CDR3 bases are TGTGCCAGCAAGGGCAGGGGTATCAATGAGCAGTTCTTC.

As DNA, the CDR3 is TGTGCCAGCAGCCTCGGGACTTTGGAGACCCAGTACTTC. Protein product: CASSLGTLETQYF. The V gene is TRBV7-3, the J gene TRBJ2-5, with D perhaps TRBD2 (6 bases). The CDR3 covers 13 residues. Germline V lookup: CDR1 SGHTA, CDR2 FQGTGA. V was clipped by 5 bases and J by 5 bases, with 12 bases between them.

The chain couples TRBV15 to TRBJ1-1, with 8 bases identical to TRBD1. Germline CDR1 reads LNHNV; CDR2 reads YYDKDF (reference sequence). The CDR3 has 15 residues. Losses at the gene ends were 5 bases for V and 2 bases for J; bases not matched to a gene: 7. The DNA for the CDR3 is TGTGCCACCAGCGTAACCGGGACAGGTAACACTGAAGCTTTCTTT. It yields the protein CATSVTGTGNTEAFF.

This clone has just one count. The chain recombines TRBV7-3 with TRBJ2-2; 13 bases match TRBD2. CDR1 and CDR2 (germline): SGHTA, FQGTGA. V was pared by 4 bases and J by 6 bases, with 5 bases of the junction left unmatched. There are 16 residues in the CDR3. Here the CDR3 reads CASSSGLAGLAGELFF. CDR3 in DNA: TGTGCCAGCAGCTCGGGACTAGCGGGACTCGCCGGGGAGCTGTTTTTT.

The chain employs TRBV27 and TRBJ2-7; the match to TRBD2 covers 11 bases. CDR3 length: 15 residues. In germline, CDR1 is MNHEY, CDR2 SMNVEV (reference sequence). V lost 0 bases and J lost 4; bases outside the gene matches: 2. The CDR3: CASSLSGTSGYEQYF. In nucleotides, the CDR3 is TGTGCCAGCAGTTTATCCGGGACTAGCGGTTACGAGCAGTACTTC.

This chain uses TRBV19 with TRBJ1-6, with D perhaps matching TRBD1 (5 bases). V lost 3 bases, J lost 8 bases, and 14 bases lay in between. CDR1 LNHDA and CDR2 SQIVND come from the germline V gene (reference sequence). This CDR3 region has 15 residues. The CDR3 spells CASSIQGTVDSPLHF. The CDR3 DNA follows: TGTGCCAGTAGTATCCAGGGTACGGTGGATTCACCCCTCCACTTT.

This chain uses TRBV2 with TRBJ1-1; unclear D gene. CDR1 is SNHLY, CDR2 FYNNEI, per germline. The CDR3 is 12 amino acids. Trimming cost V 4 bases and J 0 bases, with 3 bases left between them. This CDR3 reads CASSVMNTEAFF. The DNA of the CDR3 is TGTGCCAGCAGTGTAATGAACACTGAAGCTTTCTTT.

CDR3 bases: TGTGCCAGCTCTGGGGCCACAGATACGCAGTATTTT. Its translation: CASSGATDTQYF. The rearrangement uses TRBV11-3 and TRBJ2-3; D is perhaps TRBD1 (5 bases). Trimming left V 8 bases short and J 2 bases short, with 8 bases between. Germline assignment: CDR1 SGHNT and CDR2 YENEEA. CDR3 length: 12 amino acids. Filled out from reference TRBV11-3 and TRBJ2-3, the complete variable domain reads EAGVVQSPRYKIIEKKQPVAFWCNPISGHNTLYWYLQNLGQGPELLIRYENEEAVDDSQLPKDRFSAERLKGVDSTLKIQPAELGDSAVYLCASSGATDTQYFGPGTRLTVL.

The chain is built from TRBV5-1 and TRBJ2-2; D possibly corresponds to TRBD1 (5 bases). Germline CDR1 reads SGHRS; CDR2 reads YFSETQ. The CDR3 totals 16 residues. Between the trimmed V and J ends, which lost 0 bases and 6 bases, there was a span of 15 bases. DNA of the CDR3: TGCGCCAGCAGCTTGGCTGGCAGGGTGGTCCCCGGGGAGCTGTTTTTT. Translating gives CASSLAGRVVPGELFF.

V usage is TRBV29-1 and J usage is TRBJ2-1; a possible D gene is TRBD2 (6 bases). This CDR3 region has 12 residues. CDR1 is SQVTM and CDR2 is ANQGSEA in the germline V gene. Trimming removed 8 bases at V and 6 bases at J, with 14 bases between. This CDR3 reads CSPSGSGNEQFF. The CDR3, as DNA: TGCAGCCCCAGCGGGTCGGGCAATGAGCAGTTCTTC.

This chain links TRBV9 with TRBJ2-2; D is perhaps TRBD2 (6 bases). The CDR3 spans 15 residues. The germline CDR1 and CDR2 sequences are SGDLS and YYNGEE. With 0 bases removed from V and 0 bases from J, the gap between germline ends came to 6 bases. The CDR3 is CASSVASANTGELFF. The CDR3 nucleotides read TGTGCCAGCAGCGTAGCTAGCGCGAACACCGGGGAGCTGTTTTTT.

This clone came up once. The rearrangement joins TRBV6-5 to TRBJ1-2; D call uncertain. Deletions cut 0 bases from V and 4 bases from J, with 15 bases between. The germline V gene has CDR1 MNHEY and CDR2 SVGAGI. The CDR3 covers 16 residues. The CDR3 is CASSYSKTRGSYGYTF. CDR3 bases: TGTGCCAGCAGTTACTCCAAGACGAGAGGGAGCTATGGCTACACCTTC.

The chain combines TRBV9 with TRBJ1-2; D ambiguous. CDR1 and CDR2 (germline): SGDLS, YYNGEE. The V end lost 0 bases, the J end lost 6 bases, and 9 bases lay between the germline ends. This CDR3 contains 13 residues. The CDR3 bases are TGTGCCAGCAGCGTAGACTGGCGGGATGGCTACACCTTC. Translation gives CASSVDWRDGYTF.

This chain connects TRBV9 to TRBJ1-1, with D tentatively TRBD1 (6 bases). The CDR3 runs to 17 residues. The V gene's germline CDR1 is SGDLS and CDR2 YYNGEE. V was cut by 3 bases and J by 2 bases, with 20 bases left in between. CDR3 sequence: CASSADRLTPQNTEAFF. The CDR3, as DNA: TGTGCCAGCAGCGCGGACAGACTCACCCCGCAAAACACTGAAGCTTTCTTT.

In DNA form, the CDR3 reads TGTGCCAGCAGCCTGGACACAAACTATGGCTACACCTTC. Protein: CASSLDTNYGYTF. The chain employs TRBV7-3 and TRBJ1-2; a possible D gene is TRBD1 (5 bases). Trimming pared 5 bases from V and 2 bases from J, leaving 9 bases between. Germline assignment: CDR1 SGHTA and CDR2 FQGTGA. The CDR3 is 13 residues long.

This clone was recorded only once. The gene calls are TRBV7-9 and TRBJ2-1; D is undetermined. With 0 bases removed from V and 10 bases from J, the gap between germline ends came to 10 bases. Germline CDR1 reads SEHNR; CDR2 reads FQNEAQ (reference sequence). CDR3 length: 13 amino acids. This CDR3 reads CASSLAGFNEQFF. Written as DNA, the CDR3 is TGTGCCAGCAGCTTAGCGGGCTTCAACGAGCAGTTCTTC. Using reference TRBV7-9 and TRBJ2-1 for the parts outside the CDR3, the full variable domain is DTGVSQNPRHKITKRGQNVTFRCDPISEHNRLYWYRQTLGQGPEFLTYFQNEAQLEKSRLLSDRFSAERPKGSFSTLEIQRTEQGDSAMYLCASSLAGFNEQFFGPGTRLTVL.

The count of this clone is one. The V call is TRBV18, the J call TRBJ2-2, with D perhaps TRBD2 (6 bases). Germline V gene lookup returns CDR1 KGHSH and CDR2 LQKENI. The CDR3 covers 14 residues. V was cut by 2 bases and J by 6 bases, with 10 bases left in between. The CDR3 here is CASSPSEGAGELFF. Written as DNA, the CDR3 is TGTGCCAGCTCACCATCGGAGGGTGCCGGGGAGCTGTTTTTT.

The CDR3: CASSQVPLASAYEQYF. CDR3 nucleotides: TGTGCCAGCAGCCAAGTCCCTCTGGCCAGCGCCTACGAGCAGTACTTC. The rearrangement joins TRBV4-2 to TRBJ2-7; unclear D gene. Germline V gives CDR1 LGHNA, CDR2 YNFKEQ. The CDR3 loop spans 16 amino acids. The V end was cut by 1 base, the J end by 2 bases, with 15 bases between.

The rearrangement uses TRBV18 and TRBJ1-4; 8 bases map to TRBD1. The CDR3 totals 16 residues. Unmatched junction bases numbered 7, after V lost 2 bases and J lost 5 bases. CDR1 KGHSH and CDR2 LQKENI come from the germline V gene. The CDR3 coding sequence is TGTGCCAGCTCACCATATATCTGGACAGGGAATGAAAAACTGTTTTTT. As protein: CASSPYIWTGNEKLFF.

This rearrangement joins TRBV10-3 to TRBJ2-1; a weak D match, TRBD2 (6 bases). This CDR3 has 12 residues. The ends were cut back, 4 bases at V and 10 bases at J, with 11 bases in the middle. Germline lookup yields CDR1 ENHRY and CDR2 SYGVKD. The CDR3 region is CAISGIRGEQFF. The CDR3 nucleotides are TGTGCCATCAGTGGAATCCGGGGGGAGCAGTTCTTC.

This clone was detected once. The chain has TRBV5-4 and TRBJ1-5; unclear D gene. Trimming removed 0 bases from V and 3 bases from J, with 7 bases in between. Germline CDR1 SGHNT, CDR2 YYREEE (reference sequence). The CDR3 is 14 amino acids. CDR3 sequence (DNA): TGTGCCAGCAGCTTGGGCGGCGCCAATCAGCCCCAGCATTTT. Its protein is CASSLGGANQPQHF.

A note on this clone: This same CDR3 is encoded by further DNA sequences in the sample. The CDR3 nucleotides read TGTGCCAGCAGCGTAGAGGGGGCGGCTGGAAACACCATATATTTT. Translating gives CASSVEGAAGNTIYF. The V and J genes are TRBV9 and TRBJ1-3, with 7 nucleotides matching TRBD1. Germline CDR1 and CDR2: SGDLS and YYNGEE. V lost 0 bases to trimming and J lost 2 bases; unmatched junction nucleotides: 2. CDR3 length: 15 amino acids.

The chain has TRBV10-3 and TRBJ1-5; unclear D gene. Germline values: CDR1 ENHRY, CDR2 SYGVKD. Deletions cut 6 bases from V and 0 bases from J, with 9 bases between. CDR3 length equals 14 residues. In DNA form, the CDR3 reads TGTGCCATCAGGCGGGAAAATAGCAATCAGCCCCAGCATTTT. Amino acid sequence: CAIRRENSNQPQHF.